Described below is a single T cell receptor beta chain sequence and its context. No cognate antigen has been identified for it. The record has no base qualities; no much larger clone is one base away. Genomic DNA was extracted from sorted cells for sequencing of the TCRbeta CDR3 region. TCRbeta CDR3 regions were sequenced using the immunoSEQ Assay. What TCRdb holds here is the immuneACCESS table cut down to in-frame rearrangements. Part of the clones is not present; checked against another copy, under half of the missing clones reflect an unresolved V gene, and the others are unexplained. The sample contains about 100,000 clones, about 91% of them found a single time. The ten largest clonotypes hold approximately 0.54% of the sample. The data are from a study of OX40 agonist ivuxolimab in advanced cancers. Concerning the study at large: The costimulatory receptor OX40 (CD134) was targeted by ivuxolimab, a fully human IgG2 agonistic monoclonal antibody. The monotherapy dose-escalation portion (N of about 47 patients) of the phase I ivuxolimab trial is reported in the paper. Patients were allowed to have had prior anti-PD-1, anti-PD-L1 or anti-CTLA-4 therapy, and around 37% of the dose-escalation patients had previously received checkpoint inhibitors. The dose-escalation cohort was 80% to 90% male with a mean age of roughly 60 years, ranging from roughly 23 to 85. Among the roughly 52 dose-escalation patients, some 19 had hepatocellular carcinoma, roughly 15 melanoma, 9 renal cell carcinoma and 9 head and neck cancer. The point of sequencing TCRbeta in the periphery was to test whether ivuxolimab changed TCR sequence diversity and drove clonal T-cell expansion. Partial responses occurred in three dose-escalation patients: two with cutaneous melanoma and one with hepatocellular carcinoma. Intravenous ivuxolimab was administered to patients every 2 weeks at six dose levels: 0.01, 0.1, 0.3, 1.5, 3 and 10 mg/kg. Broad study findings and their caveats: After ivuxolimab, CD8+ T cells had more expanded clones than CD4+ T cells on average. At doses of 0.1 to 3.0 mg/kg, clonal expansion of both CD4+ and CD8+ T cells in blood was seen between baseline and week 6. In the 0.1-3.0 mg/kg groups, partial responders were among the patients with the lowest normalized peripheral clonal expansion, particularly in CD8+ T cells. Which antigens the clonally expanded peripheral T cells were specific for was not determined. Low levels of normalized T-cell clonal expansion were also seen in some patients who did not respond.

Based on the germline V gene, the CDR1 and CDR2 sequences are MDHEN and SYDVKM. The CDR3 runs 16 residues from the cysteine to the phenylalanine. The entry retains the CDR3 DNA only, 48 bases that are in frame from base 1. At the junction V is shortened by 3 bases and J by 0 bases, with 12 bases in between. The trial excluded patients who had a history of autoimmune disease or who were on systemic immunosuppression. Peripheral blood for TCR sequencing was drawn from every dose cohort at baseline, at cycle 4 day 1 and at cycle 7 day 1. Samples were obtained from an open-label, multicenter, first-in-human phase I dose-escalation trial of ivuxolimab. Adults with locally advanced or metastatic melanoma, renal cell, hepatocellular, or head and neck squamous cell carcinoma were enrolled in the trial. CD4+ and CD8+ T cells were sorted separately from peripheral blood before TCR sequencing.

Sample: CD4+ or CD8+ T cells sorted from blood, taken in a trial of the OX40 agonist ivuxolimab. The chain employs TRBV28 and TRBJ1-5; confidence is insufficient to name the D gene. This TCR was sampled from an adult with an advanced solid tumor such as melanoma, head and neck, liver or kidney cancer. This receptor has the CDR3 CASSFLDGYSNQPQHF. The sequence in DNA is TGTGCCAGCAGTTTTTTGGACGGGTATAGCAATCAGCCCCAGCATTTT.